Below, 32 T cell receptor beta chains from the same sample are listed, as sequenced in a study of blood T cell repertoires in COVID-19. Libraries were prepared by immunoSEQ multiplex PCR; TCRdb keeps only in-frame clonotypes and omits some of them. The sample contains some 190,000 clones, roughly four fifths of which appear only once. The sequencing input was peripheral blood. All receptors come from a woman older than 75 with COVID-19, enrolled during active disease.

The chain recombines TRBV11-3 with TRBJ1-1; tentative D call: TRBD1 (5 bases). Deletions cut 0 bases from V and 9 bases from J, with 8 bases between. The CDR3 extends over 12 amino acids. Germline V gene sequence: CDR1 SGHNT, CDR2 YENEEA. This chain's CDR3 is CASSLDGTQAFF. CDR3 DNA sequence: TGTGCCAGCAGCTTAGACGGGACTCAAGCTTTCTTT. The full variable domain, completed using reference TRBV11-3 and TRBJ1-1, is EAGVVQSPRYKIIEKKQPVAFWCNPISGHNTLYWYLQNLGQGPELLIRYENEEAVDDSQLPKDRFSAERLKGVDSTLKIQPAELGDSAVYLCASSLDGTQAFFGQGTRLTVV.

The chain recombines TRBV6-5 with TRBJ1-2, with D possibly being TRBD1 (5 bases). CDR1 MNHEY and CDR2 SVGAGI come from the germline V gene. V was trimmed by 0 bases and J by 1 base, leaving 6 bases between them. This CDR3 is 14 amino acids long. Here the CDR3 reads CASSYSGGNYGYTF. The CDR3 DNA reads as TGTGCCAGCAGTTACTCGGGGGGTAACTATGGCTACACCTTC.

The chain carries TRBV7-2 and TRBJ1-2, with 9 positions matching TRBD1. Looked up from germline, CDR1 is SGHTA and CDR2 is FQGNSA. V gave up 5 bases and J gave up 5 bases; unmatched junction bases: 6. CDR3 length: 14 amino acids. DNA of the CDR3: TGTGCCAGCAGCCCGGGACAGGGTCGATATGGCTACACCTTC. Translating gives CASSPGQGRYGYTF.

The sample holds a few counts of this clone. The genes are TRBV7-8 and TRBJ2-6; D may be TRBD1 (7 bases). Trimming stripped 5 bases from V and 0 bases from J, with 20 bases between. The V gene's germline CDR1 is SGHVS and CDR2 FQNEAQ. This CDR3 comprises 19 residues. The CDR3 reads CASSPGVRGARSGANVLTF. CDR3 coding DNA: TGTGCCAGCAGCCCGGGGGTCAGGGGGGCCCGCTCTGGGGCCAACGTCCTGACTTTC.

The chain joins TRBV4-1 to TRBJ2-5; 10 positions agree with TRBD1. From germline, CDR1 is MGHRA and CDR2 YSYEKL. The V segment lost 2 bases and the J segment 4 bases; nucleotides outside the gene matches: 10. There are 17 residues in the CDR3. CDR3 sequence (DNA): TGCGCCAGCAGCCAATCCCCCGGGACAGGGGCCGGAGAGACCCAGTACTTC. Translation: CASSQSPGTGAGETQYF.

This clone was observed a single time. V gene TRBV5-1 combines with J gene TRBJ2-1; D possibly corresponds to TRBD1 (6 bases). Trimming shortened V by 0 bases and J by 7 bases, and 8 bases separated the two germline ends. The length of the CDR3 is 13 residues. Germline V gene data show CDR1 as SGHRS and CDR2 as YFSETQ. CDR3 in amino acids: CASSLGQVNEQFF. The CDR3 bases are TGCGCCAGCAGCTTGGGACAGGTGAATGAGCAGTTCTTC.

CDR3 protein: CASSSRGSPYNSPLHF. The CDR3 DNA sequence: TGTGCCAGCAGCTCTCGAGGATCCCCTTATAATTCACCCCTCCACTTT. This chain links TRBV3-1 (or the pseudogene TRBV3-2) with TRBJ1-6, with D unresolved. This CDR3 region has 16 residues. Germline CDR1 and CDR2: LGHDT and YNNKEL (reference sequence). Trimming removed 5 bases from V and 4 bases from J, with 15 bases in between.

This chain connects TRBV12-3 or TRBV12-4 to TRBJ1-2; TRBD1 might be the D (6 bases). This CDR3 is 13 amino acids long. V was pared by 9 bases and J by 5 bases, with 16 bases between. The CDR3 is CASLKAGEYGYTF. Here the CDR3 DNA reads TGTGCCAGTTTAAAGGCAGGGGAGTATGGCTACACCTTC.

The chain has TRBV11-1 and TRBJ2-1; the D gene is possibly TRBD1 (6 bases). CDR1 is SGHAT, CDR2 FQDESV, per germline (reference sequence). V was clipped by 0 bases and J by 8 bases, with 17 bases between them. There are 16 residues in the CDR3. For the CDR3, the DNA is TGTGCCAGCAGCTTAGCGCTGGGGGTAACAGGGCATGAGCAGTTCTTC. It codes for CASSLALGVTGHEQFF.

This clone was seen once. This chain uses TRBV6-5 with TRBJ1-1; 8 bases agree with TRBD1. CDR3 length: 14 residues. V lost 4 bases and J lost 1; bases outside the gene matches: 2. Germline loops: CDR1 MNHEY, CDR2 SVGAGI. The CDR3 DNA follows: TGTGCCAGCAGTTCCGGACAGGGGAACACTGAAGCTTTCTTT. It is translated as CASSSGQGNTEAFF.

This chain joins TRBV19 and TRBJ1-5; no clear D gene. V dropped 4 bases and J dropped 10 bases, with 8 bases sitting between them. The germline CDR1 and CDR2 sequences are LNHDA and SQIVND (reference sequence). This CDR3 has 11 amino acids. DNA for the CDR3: TGTGCCAGTAGTAAAGGAGATCCCCAGCATTTT. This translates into CASSKGDPQHF.

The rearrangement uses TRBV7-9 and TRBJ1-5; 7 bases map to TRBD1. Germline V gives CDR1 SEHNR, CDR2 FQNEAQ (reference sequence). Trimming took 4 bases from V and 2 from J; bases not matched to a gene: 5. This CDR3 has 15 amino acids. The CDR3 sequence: CASSSPGTGNQPQHF. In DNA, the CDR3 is TGTGCCAGCAGCTCCCCCGGGACAGGCAATCAGCCCCAGCATTTT.

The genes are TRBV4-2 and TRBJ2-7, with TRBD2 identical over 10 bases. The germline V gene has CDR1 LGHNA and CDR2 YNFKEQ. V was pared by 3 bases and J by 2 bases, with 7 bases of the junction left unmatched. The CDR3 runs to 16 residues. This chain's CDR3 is CASSQPDSGGTYEQYF. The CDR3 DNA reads TGTGCCAGCAGCCAGCCAGATAGCGGGGGGACCTACGAGCAGTACTTC.

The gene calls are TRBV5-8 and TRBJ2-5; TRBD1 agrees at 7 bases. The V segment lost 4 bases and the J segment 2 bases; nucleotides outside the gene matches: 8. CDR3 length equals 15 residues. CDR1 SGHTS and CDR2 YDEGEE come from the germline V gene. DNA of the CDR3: TGTGCCAGCAGCAAAAATCCGGGACAGCAAGAGACCCAGTACTTC. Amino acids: CASSKNPGQQETQYF.

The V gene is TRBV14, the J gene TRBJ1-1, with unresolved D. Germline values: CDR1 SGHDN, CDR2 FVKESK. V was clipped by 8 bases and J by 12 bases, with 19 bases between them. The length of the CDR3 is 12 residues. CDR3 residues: CASGGPGDAPFF. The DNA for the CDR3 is TGTGCCAGCGGAGGACCGGGCGATGCGCCTTTCTTT.

The CDR3 nucleotides read TGTGCCAGCCTTCCTAGCGGGGGCGGAGGCACAGATACGCAGTATTTT. Encoded protein: CASLPSGGGGTDTQYF. The genes are TRBV19 and TRBJ2-3; 10 positions agree with TRBD2. The CDR3 contains 16 residues. From germline, CDR1 is LNHDA and CDR2 SQIVND (reference sequence). V shed 9 bases, J shed 1 base, and the junction held 10 bases outside the gene matches.

The CDR3 sequence: CASSFAGSVEAFF. CDR3 in DNA: TGTGCCAGTAGTTTCGCAGGGTCGGTTGAAGCTTTCTTT. The rearrangement joins TRBV19 to TRBJ1-1; a possible D gene is TRBD1 (5 bases). Germline CDR1 LNHDA, CDR2 SQIVND (reference sequence). The V end lost 5 bases, the J end lost 7 bases, and 14 bases lay between the germline ends. The CDR3 totals 13 residues.

The CDR3 spells CASSPAGITGELFF. In DNA, the CDR3 is TGTGCCAGCAGCCCGGCCGGGATCACCGGGGAGCTGTTTTTT. This chain joins TRBV7-3 and TRBJ2-2, with a weak D call TRBD2 (5 bases). This CDR3 region has 14 residues. V was clipped by 5 bases and J by 4 bases, with 11 bases between them. Germline V gives CDR1 SGHTA, CDR2 FQGTGA.

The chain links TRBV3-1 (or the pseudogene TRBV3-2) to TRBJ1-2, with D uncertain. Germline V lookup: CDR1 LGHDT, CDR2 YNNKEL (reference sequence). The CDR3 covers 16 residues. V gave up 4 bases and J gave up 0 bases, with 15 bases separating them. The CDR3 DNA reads TGTGCCAGCAGCCCATACTTGGGAGGCGCTAACTATGGCTACACCTTC. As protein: CASSPYLGGANYGYTF.

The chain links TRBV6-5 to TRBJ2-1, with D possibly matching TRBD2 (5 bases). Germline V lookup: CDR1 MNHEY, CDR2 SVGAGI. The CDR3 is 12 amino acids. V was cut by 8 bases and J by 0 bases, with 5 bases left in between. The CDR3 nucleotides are TGTGCCAGCGGGAGCTCCTACAATGAGCAGTTCTTC. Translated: CASGSSYNEQFF.

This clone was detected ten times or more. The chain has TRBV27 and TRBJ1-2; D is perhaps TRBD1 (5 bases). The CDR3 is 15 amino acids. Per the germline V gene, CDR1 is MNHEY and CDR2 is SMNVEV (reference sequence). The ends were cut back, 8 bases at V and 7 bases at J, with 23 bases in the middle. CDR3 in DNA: TGTGCCAGCGCAACTCTTAGGCGGGACGGGAGTGGCTACACCTTC. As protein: CASATLRRDGSGYTF.

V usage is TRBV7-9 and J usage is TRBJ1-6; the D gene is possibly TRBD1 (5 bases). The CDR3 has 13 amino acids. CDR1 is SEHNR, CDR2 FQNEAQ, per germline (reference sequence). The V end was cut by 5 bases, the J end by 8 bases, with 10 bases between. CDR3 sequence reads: CASSPQGDSPLHF. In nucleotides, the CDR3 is TGTGCCAGCAGCCCCCAGGGTGATTCACCCCTCCACTTT.

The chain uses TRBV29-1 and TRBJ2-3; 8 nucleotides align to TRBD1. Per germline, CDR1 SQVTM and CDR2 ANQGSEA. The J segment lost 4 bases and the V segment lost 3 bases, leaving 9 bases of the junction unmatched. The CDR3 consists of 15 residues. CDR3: CSVDVDRARADTQYF. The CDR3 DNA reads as TGCAGCGTTGATGTGGACAGGGCCAGAGCAGATACGCAGTATTTT.

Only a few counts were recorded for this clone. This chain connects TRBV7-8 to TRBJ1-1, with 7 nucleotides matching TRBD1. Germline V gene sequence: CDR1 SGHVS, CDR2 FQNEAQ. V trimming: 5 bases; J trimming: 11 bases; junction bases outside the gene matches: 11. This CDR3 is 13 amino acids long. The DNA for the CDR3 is TGTGCCAGCAGCCTCCGACAGGGCAGGTCGGCTTTCTTT. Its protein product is CASSLRQGRSAFF.

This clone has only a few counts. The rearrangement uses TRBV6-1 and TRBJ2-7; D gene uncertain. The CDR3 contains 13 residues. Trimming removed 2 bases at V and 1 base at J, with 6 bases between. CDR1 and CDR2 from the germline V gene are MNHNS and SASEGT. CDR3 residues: CASSEQVSYEQYF. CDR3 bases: TGTGCCAGCAGTGAACAGGTTTCCTACGAGCAGTACTTC.

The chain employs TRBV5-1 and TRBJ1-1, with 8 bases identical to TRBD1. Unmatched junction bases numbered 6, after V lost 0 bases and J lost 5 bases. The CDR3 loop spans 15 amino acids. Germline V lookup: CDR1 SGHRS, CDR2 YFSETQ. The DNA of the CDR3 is TGCGCCAGCAGCTTGGCCCCAGGGGGCGGGACTGAAGCTTTCTTT. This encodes CASSLAPGGGTEAFF. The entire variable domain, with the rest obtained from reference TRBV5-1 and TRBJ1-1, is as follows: KAGVTQTPRYLIKTRGQQVTLSCSPISGHRSVSWYQQTPGQGLQFLFEYFSETQRNKGNFPGRFSGRQFSNSRSEMNVSTLELGDSALYLCASSLAPGGGTEAFFGQGTRLTVV.

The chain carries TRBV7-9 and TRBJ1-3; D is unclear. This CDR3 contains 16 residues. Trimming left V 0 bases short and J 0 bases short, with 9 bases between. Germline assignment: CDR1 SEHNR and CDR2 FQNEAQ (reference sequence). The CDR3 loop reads CASSLAEASSGNTIYF. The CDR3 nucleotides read TGTGCCAGCAGCTTAGCAGAGGCCTCCTCTGGAAACACCATATATTTT.

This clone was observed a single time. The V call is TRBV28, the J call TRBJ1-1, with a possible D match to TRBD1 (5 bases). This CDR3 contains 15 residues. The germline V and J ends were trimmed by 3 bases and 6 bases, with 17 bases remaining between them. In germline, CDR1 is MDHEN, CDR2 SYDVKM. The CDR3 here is CASSLLGGILAEAFF. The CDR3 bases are TGTGCCAGCAGTTTGTTGGGGGGGATTTTGGCTGAAGCTTTCTTT.

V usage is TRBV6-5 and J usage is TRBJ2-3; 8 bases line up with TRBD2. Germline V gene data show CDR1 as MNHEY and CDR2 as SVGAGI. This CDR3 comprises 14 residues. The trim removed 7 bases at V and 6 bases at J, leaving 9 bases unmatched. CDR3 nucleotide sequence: TGTGCCAGCACTGTCGGGAGGGCCGTCGATACGCAGTATTTT. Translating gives CASTVGRAVDTQYF.

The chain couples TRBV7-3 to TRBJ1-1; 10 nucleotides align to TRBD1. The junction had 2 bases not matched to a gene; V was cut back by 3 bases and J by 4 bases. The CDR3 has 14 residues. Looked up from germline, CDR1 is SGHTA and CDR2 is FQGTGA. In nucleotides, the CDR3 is TGTGCCAGCAGCTTTGGGACAGGGGTCACTGAAGCTTTCTTT. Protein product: CASSFGTGVTEAFF.

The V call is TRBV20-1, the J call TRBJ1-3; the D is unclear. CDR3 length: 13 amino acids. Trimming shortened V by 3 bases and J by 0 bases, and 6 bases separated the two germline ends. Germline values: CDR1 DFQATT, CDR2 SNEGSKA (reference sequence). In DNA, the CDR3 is TGCAGTGCTAGTTGGAGCTCTGGAAACACCATATATTTT. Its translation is CSASWSSGNTIYF.

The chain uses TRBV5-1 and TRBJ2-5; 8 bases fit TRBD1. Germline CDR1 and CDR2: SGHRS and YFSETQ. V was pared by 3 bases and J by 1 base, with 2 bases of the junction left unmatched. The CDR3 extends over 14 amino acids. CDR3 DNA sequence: TGCGCCAGCAGCTCCACAGGGGGCCAAGAGACCCAGTACTTC. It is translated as CASSSTGGQETQYF.